This T cell receptor beta chain was found in a study of T cell repertoires in cytomegalovirus infection (dated by TCRdb to between 2018 and 2021). As for the study more broadly: The HLA type of each donor mattered for the analysis, because public TCR beta signatures pointed to carriage of CMV infection along with the matching HLA type. Overall results and qualifications from the work: In both this cohort and an independent roughly 400-donor cohort, the cumulative frequency of public TCR beta family members distinguished carriers of CMV infection plus the relevant HLA type. In the ex vivo response, HLA-C-restricted CMV-specific TCR beta clonotypes were dominant, and in two of eight donors the single most frequent clonotype came from this HLA-C-restricted group.

The reads were generated on an Illumina HiSeq 1500. The public reads were reprocessed in TCRdb via fastp at Q25 and MiXCR, keeping in-frame beta chains. Rows with one shared CDR3 protein collapse into an entry with the most common genes and DNA. The sample has about 740,000 distinct CDR3 sequences on record, approximately 40% of them singletons. Jointly, the top ten make up under 3% of the sample. In regard to this clonotype: Its target antigen remains unknown. It has no much larger one-base neighbor in the sample; base qualities were not kept.

Sequencing input: PBMCs. The receptor's source is a human donor in good health (CMV status not recorded). Some clones in this sample may be carry-over from other donors' samples.

Read as DNA, the sequence is TGTGCCAGCAGTGATTTGGGGAACACTGAAGCTTTCTTT. This is translated as CASSDLGNTEAFF. The chain was built from TRBV2 and TRBJ1-1, with an unclear D gene assignment. From the germline V gene, CDR1 is SNHLY and CDR2 is FYNNEI. Trimming costs V 3 bases and J 1 base, and their ends lie 6 bases apart. Taken from cysteine to phenylalanine, the CDR3 has 13 residues. Only CDR3 DNA is held: 39 bases, read in frame from base 1.